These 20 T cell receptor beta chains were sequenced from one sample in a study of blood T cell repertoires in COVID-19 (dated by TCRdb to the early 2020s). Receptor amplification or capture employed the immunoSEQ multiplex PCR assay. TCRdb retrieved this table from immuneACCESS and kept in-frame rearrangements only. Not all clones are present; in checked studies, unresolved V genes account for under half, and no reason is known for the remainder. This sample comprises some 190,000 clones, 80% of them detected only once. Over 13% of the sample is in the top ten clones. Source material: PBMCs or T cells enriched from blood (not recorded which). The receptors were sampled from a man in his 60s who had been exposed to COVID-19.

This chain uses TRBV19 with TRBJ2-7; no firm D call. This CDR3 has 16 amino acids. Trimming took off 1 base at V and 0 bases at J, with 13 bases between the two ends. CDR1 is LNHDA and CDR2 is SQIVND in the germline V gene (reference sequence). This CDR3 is CASSIGWAMSSYEQYF. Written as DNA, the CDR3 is TGTGCCAGTAGTATAGGGTGGGCGATGAGCTCCTACGAGCAGTACTTC.

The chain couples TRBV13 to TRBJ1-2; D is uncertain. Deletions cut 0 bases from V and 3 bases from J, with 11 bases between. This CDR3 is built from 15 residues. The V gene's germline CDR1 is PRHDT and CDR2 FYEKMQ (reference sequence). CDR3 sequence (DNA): TGTGCCAGCAGCTTAGGATTTGGCATCGACTATGGCTACACCTTC. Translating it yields CASSLGFGIDYGYTF.

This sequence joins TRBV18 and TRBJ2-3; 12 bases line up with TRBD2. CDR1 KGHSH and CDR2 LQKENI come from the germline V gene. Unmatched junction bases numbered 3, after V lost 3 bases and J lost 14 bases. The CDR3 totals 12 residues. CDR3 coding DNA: TGTGCCAGCTCACCGACTAGCGGGAGCGGGTATTTT. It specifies CASSPTSGSGYF. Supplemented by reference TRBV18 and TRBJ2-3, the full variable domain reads NAGVMQNPRHLVRRRGQEARLRCSPMKGHSHVYWYRQLPEEGLKFMVYLQKENIIDESGMPKERFSAEFPKEGPSILRIQQVVRGDSAAYFCASSPTSGSGYFGPGTRLTVL.

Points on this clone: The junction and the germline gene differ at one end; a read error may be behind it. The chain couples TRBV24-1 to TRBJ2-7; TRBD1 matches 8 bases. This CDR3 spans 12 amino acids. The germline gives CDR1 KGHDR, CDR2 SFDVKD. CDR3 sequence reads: CATSDSGTGLLF. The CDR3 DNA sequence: TGTGCCACCAGTGATTCCGGGACAGGTCTACTCTTC.

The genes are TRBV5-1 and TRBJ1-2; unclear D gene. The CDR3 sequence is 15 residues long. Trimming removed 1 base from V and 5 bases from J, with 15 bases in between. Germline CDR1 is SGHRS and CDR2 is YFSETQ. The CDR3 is CASSLSGRGRYGYTF. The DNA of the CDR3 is TGCGCCAGCAGCTTGTCCGGGCGCGGGAGGTATGGCTACACCTTC.

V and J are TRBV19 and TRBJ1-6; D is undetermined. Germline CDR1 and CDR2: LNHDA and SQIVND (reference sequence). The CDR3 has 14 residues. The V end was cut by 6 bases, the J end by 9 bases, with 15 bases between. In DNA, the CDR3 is TGTGCCAGTAGCCCGATGGCCCCGGGTTCACCCCTCCACTTT. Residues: CASSPMAPGSPLHF.

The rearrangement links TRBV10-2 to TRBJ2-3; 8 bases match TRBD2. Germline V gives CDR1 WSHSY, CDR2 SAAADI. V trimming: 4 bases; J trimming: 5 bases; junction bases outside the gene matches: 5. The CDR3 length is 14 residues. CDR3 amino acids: CASSASGRRDTQYF. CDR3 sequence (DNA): TGCGCCAGCAGTGCAAGCGGGAGAAGAGATACGCAGTATTTT.

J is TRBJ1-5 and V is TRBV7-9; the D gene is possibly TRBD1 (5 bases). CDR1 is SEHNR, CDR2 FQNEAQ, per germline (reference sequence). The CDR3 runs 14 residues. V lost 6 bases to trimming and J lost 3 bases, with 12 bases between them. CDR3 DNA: TGTGCCAGCAGGGGTCCGGGGGACAATCAGCCCCAGCATTTT. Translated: CASRGPGDNQPQHF. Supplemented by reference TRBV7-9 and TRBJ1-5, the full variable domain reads DTGVSQNPRHKITKRGQNVTFRCDPISEHNRLYWYRQTLGQGPEFLTYFQNEAQLEKSRLLSDRFSAERPKGSFSTLEIQRTEQGDSAMYLCASRGPGDNQPQHFGDGTRLSIL.

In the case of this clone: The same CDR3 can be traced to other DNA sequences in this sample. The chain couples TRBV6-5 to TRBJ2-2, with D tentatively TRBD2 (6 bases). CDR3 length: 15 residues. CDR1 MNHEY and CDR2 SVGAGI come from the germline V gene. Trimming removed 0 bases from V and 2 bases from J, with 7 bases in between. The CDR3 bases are TGTGCCAGCAGTTACTCGGCGGGAAACACCGGGGAGCTGTTTTTT. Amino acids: CASSYSAGNTGELFF.

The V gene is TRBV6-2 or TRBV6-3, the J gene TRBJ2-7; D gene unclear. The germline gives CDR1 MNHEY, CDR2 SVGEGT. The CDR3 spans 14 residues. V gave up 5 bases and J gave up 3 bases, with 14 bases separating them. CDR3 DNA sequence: TGTGCCAGCAGTACGCGGATAAGGAGCTACGAGCAGTACTTC. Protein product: CASSTRIRSYEQYF.

CDR3 sequence (DNA): TGTGCCTGCACCGGGACAGAGAATCAGCCCCAGCATTTT. It specifies CACTGTENQPQHF. V and J are TRBV30 and TRBJ1-5, with TRBD1 matching over 7 bases. The V segment lost 6 bases and the J segment 4 bases; nucleotides outside the gene matches: 6. Per the germline V gene, CDR1 is GTSNPN and CDR2 is SVGIG (reference sequence). The length of the CDR3 is 13 residues.

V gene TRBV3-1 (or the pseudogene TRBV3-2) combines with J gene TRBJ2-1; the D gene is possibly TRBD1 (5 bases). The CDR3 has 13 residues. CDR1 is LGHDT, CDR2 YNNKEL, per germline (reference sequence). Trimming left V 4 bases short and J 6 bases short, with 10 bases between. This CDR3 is CASSRQGFNEQFF. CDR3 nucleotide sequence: TGTGCCAGCAGCCGGCAGGGATTCAATGAGCAGTTCTTC.

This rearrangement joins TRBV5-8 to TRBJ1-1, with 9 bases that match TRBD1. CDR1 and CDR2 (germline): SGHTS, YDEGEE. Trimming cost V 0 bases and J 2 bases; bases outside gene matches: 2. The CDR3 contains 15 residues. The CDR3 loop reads CASSLGDRVNTEAFF. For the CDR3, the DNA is TGTGCCAGCAGCTTGGGGGACAGGGTTAACACTGAAGCTTTCTTT.

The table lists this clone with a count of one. CDR3 residues: CASSLYRGQSEKLFF. CDR3 DNA: TGTGCCAGCAGTTTATACAGGGGGCAGAGTGAAAAACTGTTTTTT. The J gene is TRBJ1-4, the V gene TRBV2; 9 bases map to TRBD1. CDR1 is SNHLY and CDR2 is FYNNEI in the germline V gene. The CDR3 has 15 residues. V shed 5 bases and J 7 bases; nucleotides not matched to a gene: 8.

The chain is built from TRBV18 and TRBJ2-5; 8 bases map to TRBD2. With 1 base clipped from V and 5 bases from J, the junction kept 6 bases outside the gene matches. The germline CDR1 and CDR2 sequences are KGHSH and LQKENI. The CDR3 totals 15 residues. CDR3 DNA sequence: TGTGCCAGCTCACCACTCGGCGCGGGAGGCGAGACCCAGTACTTC. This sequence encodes CASSPLGAGGETQYF. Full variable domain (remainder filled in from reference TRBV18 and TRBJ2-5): NAGVMQNPRHLVRRRGQEARLRCSPMKGHSHVYWYRQLPEEGLKFMVYLQKENIIDESGMPKERFSAEFPKEGPSILRIQQVVRGDSAAYFCASSPLGAGGETQYFGPGTRLLVL.

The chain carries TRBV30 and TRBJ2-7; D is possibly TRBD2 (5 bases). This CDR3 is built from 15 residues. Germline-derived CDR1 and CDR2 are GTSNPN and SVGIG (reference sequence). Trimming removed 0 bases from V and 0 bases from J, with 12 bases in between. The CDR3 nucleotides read TGTGCCTGGAGTGTTGCTGAGGGCCGCTCCTACGAGCAGTACTTC. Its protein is CAWSVAEGRSYEQYF. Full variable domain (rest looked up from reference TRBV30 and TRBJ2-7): SQTIHQWPATLVQPVGSPLSLECTVEGTSNPNLYWYRQAAGRGLQLLFYSVGIGQISSEVPQNLSASRPQDRQFILSSKKLLLSDSGFYLCAWSVAEGRSYEQYFGPGTRLTVT.

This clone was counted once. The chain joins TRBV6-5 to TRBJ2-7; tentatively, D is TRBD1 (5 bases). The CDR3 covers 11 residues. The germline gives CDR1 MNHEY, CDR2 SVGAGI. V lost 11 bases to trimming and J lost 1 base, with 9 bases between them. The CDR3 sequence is CAVQESYEQYF. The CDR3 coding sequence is TGTGCCGTACAGGAGTCCTACGAGCAGTACTTC.

CDR3: CASSQTGGANSPLHF. Here the CDR3 DNA reads TGTGCCAGCAGCCAGACAGGGGGCGCGAATTCACCCCTCCACTTT. V is TRBV9 and J is TRBJ1-6, with TRBD1 identical over 10 bases. The CDR3 extends over 15 amino acids. The germline V gene encodes CDR1 SGDLS and CDR2 YYNGEE. V lost 4 bases to trimming and J lost 7 bases; unmatched junction nucleotides: 5.

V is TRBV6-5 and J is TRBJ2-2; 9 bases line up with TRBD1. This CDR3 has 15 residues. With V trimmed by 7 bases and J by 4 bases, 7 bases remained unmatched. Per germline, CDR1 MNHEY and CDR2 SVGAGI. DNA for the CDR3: TGTGCCAGCATTCCGGGACAGGGCTTCACCGGGGAGCTGTTTTTT. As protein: CASIPGQGFTGELFF.

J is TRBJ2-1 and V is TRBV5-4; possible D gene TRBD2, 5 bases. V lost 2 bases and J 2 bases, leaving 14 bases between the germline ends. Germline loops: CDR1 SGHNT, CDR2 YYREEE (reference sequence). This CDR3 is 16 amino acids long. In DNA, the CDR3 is TGTGCCAGCAGCTTAGCGGAACACCTTCCCTACAATGAGCAGTTCTTC. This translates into CASSLAEHLPYNEQFF.